Listed below are T cell receptor beta chains from one sample, sequenced in a study of T-cell memory formation after mild COVID-19. TCRdb reprocessed the 5' RACE reads via MiXCR and lists one record per CDR3 protein. The sample includes roughly 450,000 distinct CDR3 sequences, about a sixth of them seen just once. The sequencing sample was made of PBMCs or a T cell subset sorted from them (not recorded which). The receptors derive from a man in his late teens or twenties who had mild COVID-19 (a few samples of this study predate the infection). Cell type and time point are not known. Both conserved end residues are part of each CDR3. Fields, in order: clone size, D gene, J gene, V gene, CDR3 protein, CDR3 DNA. A D gene is named only where the DNA matches it firmly. Some rows have no size entry. The others give once, few or many, or a class for an expanded clone.

few NA TRBJ1-1 TRBV3-1 CASSPLGWGRTGAFF TGTGCCAGCAGTCCCCTCGGTTGGGGGAGAACAGGAGCTTTCTTT
few NA TRBJ1-1 TRBV15 CATSNMNTEAFF TGTGCCACCAGCAATATGAACACTGAAGCTTTCTTT
NA NA TRBJ1-2 TRBV7-2 CASSPGGGRYGYTF TGTGCCAGCAGCCCCGGGGGGGGAAGATATGGCTACACCTTC
NA NA TRBJ1-1 TRBV28 CASSFAPLDRPTEAFF TGTGCCAGCAGTTTCGCCCCCCTAGACAGGCCCACTGAAGCTTTCTTT
few TRBD1 TRBJ2-1 TRBV3-1 CASSADRGTYNEQFF TGTGCCAGCAGCGCGGACAGGGGCACCTACAATGAGCAGTTCTTC
NA NA TRBJ2-2 TRBV28 CASRTDGYAGELFF TGTGCCAGCAGAACGGACGGGTACGCCGGGGAGCTGTTTTTT
NA NA TRBJ1-2 TRBV7-2 CASSPGQFYYTF TGTGCCAGCAGCCCCGGACAGTTTTACTACACCTTC
NA NA TRBJ1-5 TRBV6-5 CASRLNSNQPQHF TGTGCCAGCAGATTAAATAGCAATCAGCCCCAGCATTTT
few NA TRBJ2-4 TRBV18 CASSPRLAKNIQYF TGTGCCAGCTCACCGAGGTTAGCCAAAAACATTCAGTACTTC
few TRBD2 TRBJ2-1 TRBV20-1 CSARLAGGTYNEQFF TGCAGTGCTAGATTAGCGGGGGGAACCTACAATGAGCAGTTCTTC
few NA TRBJ1-4 TRBV4-1 CASSHSNEKLFF TGCGCCAGCAGCCACTCTAATGAAAAACTGTTTTTT
NA NA TRBJ2-7 TRBV28 CASSLSQLGGTSEQYF TGTGCCAGCAGTTTATCTCAGTTGGGCGGTACCTCCGAGCAGTACTTC
few TRBD2 TRBJ2-5 TRBV7-2 CASRPSGGVSRETQYF TGTGCCAGCCGCCCTAGCGGGGGGGTGAGTCGAGAGACCCAGTACTTC